This T cell receptor (beta chain) is from a study of CD8 T cells in ankylosing spondylitis. The germline CDR1 and CDR2 sequences are MRHNA and SNTAGT. The CDR3 covers 15 residues. J gave up 2 bases and V 2 bases, and 5 bases lay outside the gene matches. General study findings and limits: Some of the motif variants had earlier been found in reactive arthritis patients' fluid and blood. Seemingly distinctive of ankylosing spondylitis blood was a TCR beta motif formed by eight highly homologous variants. Disease-associated clones were reportedly significantly overrepresented in matched ankylosing spondylitis synovial fluid. Clones that were linked to disease were CD8+ and were relatively rare in peripheral blood.

This clonotype has only a few counts. The antigen is unknown. TCR beta libraries were made by quantitative 5'-RACE with molecular barcodes. TCRdb recomputed calls from the 5' RACE reads with MiXCR, one row per CDR3 protein. The sample holds about 390,000 distinct CDR3 sequences, 20% to 25% seen once. The V and J genes are TRBV6-4 and TRBJ2-7, with 8 nucleotides matching TRBD1. Sequenced: blood, either unsorted or a sorted T cell fraction (not recorded which). The TCR sequence derives from a male donor with ankylosing spondylitis. This chain's CDR3 is CASSDGTGRPYEQYF. The CDR3 DNA is TGTGCCAGCAGTGACGGGACAGGAAGACCCTACGAGCAGTACTTC.